This TCR beta chain was profiled in a study of blood T cell repertoires in COVID-19. Study information: Sites in the United States, Italy and Spain provided acute and convalescent COVID-19 samples. T cells, B-cell-depleted T cells, or PBMCs supplied cDNA or gDNA.

Germline V lookup: CDR1 SGHAT, CDR2 FQNNGV. This CDR3 is built from 14 residues. V was cut by 5 bases and J by 3 bases, with 11 bases left in between. The Seattle site enrolled patients during active infection and followed them longitudinally. In the original processing: Reference gene primer amplification gave estimated nucleated cell counts. Method: immunoSEQ multiplex PCR; TCRdb's copy keeps in-frame clones and lacks some. From that table come the V and J calls and clone size; the DNA was used to work out D and trimming. The sample yields about 370,000 clones, 70% to 90% seen once. The receptor was derived from a woman aged 25 to 39 with COVID-19, enrolled during active disease. The sequenced sample was peripheral blood. This rearrangement joins TRBV11-2 to TRBJ2-1; the D gene is possibly TRBD2 (6 bases). The CDR3 region is CASSRESVYNEQFF. As DNA, the CDR3 is TGTGCCAGCAGCCGGGAGAGCGTCTACAATGAGCAGTTCTTC.